Included here is one T cell receptor beta chain sequence, with context. This CDR3 has 16 residues. CDR1 is MNHNS and CDR2 is SASEGT in the germline V gene. V was cut by 0 bases and J by 7 bases, with 18 bases left in between. This sample stems from a study of immune evolution from preneoplasia to lung adenocarcinoma. TCRdb's copy holds only in-frame clones and misses some; the assay was immunoSEQ multiplex PCR. Seen here are more than 7,500 clones, about four fifths observed once, and the top ten hold roughly 4.5%. Resections took place in Japan or China from the mid-2010s to the late 2010s. The J gene is TRBJ2-5, the V gene TRBV6-1; D is perhaps TRBD2 (7 bases). The sequenced material came from FFPE minimally invasive lung adenocarcinoma tissue. The receptor comes from a person aged 65-85 years with lung adenocarcinoma. Some clones in this sample may be carry-over from other donors' samples. For the CDR3, the DNA is TGTGCCAGCAGTGAAGCTCCAATCGGGGGGCGGGGGACCCAGTACTTC. Protein: CASSEAPIGGRGTQYF.